Reported below is one T cell receptor (beta chain). The antigen is not known. This sample is part of a study of post-analysis software for immune sequencing data. Notes on the study in general: Comparison of patients with controls showed four or five TRBV segments more frequent in patients, TRBV5-6, TRBV5-1 and TRBV20-1 among them. Normalized Chao1 diversity in multiple sclerosis patients fell significantly below that of controls. F-measure co-clustering was strong for batch-matched samples.

The CDR3 has 17 amino acids. CDR1 is SQVTM, CDR2 ANQGSEA, per germline. Trimming at V came to 3 bases and at J to 3 bases, leaving 14 bases not matched to a gene. Unique molecular identifiers were present in the TCR beta cDNA libraries. TCRdb redid the calling of the PCR reads with MiXCR, one entry per CDR3 protein. The repertoire holds some 370,000 distinct CDR3 sequences, with roughly 30% as singletons. The source material was blood. The chain carries TRBV29-1 and TRBJ2-4; 7 bases fit TRBD1. The receptor was isolated from a girl aged 5-17 years with multiple sclerosis. This CDR3 reads CSVEGSEGGAGKNIQYF. CDR3 nucleotides: TGCAGCGTTGAGGGCTCGGAAGGGGGCGCTGGCAAAAACATTCAGTACTTC.